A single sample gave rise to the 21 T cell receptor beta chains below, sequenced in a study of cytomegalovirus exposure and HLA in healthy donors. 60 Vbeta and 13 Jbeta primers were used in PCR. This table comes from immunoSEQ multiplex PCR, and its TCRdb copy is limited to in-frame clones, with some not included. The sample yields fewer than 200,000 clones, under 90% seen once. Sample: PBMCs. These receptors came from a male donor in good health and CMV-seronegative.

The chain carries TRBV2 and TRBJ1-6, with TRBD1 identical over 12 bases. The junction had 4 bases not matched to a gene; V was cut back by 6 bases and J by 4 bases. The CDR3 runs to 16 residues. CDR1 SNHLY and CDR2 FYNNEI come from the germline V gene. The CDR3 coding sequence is TGTGCCAGCAGAGGGGACAGGGGGCTTTATAATTCACCCCTCCACTTT. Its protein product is CASRGDRGLYNSPLHF.

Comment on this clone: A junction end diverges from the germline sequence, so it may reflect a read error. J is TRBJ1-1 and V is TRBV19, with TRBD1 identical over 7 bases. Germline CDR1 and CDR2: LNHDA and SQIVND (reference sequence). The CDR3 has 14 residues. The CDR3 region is CASSLTGTNAEAFF. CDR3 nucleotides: TGTGCCAGTAGTCTGACAGGGACGAACGCTGAAGCTTTCTTT.

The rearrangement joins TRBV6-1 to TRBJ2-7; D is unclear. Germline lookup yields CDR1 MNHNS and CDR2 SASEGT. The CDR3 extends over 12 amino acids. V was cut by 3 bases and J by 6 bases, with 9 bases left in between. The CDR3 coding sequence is TGTGCCAGCAGTGAGGTACGGTCCGAGCAGTACTTC. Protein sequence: CASSEVRSEQYF.

CDR3 bases: TGTGCCAGCAGCTTGGGACAGGGGCTTCACACTGAAGCTTTCTTT. Translated, it gives CASSLGQGLHTEAFF. The genes are TRBV5-4 and TRBJ1-1; TRBD1 matches at 8 bases. The CDR3 has 15 amino acids. After removal of 0 bases from V and 3 bases from J, the junction contained 4 bases not matched to a gene. CDR1 and CDR2 (germline): SGHNT, YYREEE (reference sequence).

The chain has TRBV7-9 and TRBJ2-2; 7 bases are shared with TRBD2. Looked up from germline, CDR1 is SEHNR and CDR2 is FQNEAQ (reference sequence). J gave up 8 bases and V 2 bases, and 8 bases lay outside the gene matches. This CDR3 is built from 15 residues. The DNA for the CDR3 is TGTGCCAGCAGCTTAACCAGCGGGACGGAGGGGGAGCTGTTTTTT. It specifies CASSLTSGTEGELFF.

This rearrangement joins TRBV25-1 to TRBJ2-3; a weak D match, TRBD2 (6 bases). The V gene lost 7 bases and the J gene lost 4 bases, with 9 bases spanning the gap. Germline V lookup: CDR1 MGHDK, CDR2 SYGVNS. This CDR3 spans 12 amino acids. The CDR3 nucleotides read TGTGCCAGCACCGGACTATCAGATACGCAGTATTTT. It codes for CASTGLSDTQYF. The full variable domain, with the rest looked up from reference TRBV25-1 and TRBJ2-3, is EADIYQTPRYLVIGTGKKITLECSQTMGHDKMYWYQQDPGMELHLIHYSYGVNSTEKGDLSSESTVSRIRTEHFPLTLESARPSHTSQYLCASTGLSDTQYFGPGTRLTVL.

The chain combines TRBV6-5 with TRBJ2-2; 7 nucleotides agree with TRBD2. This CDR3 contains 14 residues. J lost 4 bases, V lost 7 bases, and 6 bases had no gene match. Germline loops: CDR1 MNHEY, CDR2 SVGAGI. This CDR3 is CASIGRGGTGELFF. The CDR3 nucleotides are TGTGCCAGCATTGGGAGGGGCGGCACCGGGGAGCTGTTTTTT.

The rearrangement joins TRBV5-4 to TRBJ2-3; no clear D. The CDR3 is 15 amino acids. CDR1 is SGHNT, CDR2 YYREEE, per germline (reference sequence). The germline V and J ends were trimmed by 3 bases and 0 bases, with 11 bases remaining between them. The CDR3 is CASSSDAKSTDTQYF. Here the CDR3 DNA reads TGTGCCAGCAGCTCAGATGCCAAAAGCACAGATACGCAGTATTTT.

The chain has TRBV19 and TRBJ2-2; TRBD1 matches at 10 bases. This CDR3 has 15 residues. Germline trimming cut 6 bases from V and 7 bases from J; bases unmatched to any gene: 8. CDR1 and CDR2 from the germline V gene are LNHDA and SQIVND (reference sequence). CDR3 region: CASRPGQGTGGELFF. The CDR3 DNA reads TGTGCCAGTAGACCGGGACAGGGGACGGGCGGGGAGCTGTTTTTT.

CDR3 coding DNA: TGTGCCAGCTCGGCCGGTGCGGGGGGAGTGGAGACCCAGTACTTC. Translation gives CASSAGAGGVETQYF. This rearrangement joins TRBV7-9 to TRBJ2-5; the match to TRBD2 covers 8 bases. Germline CDR1 and CDR2: SEHNR and FQNEAQ (reference sequence). After removal of 8 bases from V and 5 bases from J, the junction contained 13 bases not matched to a gene. CDR3 length equals 15 residues.

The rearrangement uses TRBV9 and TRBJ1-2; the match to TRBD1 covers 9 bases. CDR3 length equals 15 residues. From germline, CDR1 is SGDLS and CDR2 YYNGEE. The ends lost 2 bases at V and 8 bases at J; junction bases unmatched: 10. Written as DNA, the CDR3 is TGTGCCAGCAGCGTGGACACAGGGGGCCTAGTCGGCTACACCTTC. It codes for CASSVDTGGLVGYTF. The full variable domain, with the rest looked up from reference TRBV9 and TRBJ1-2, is DSGVTQTPKHLITATGQRVTLRCSPRSGDLSVYWYQQSLDQGLQFLIQYYNGEERAKGNILERFSAQQFPDLHSELNLSSLELGDSALYFCASSVDTGGLVGYTFGSGTRLTVV.

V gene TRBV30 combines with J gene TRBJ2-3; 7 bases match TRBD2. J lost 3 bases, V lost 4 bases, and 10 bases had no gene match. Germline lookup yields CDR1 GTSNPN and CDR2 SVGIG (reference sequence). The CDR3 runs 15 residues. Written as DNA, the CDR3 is TGTGCCTGGACCGGAGGGCTCGGGGGGACAGATACGCAGTATTTT. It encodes CAWTGGLGGTDTQYF. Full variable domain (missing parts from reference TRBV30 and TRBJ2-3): SQTIHQWPATLVQPVGSPLSLECTVEGTSNPNLYWYRQAAGRGLQLLFYSVGIGQISSEVPQNLSASRPQDRQFILSSKKLLLSDSGFYLCAWTGGLGGTDTQYFGPGTRLTVL.

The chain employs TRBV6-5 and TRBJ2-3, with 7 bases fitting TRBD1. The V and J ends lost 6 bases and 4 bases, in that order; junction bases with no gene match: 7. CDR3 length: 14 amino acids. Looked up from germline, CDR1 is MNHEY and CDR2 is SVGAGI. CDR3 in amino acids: CASSMGQHADTQYF. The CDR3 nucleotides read TGTGCCAGCAGCATGGGACAGCACGCAGATACGCAGTATTTT.

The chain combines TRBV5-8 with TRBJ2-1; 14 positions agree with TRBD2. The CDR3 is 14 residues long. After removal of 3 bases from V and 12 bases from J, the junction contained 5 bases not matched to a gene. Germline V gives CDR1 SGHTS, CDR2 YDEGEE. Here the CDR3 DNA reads TGTGCCAGCAGCTCGGGACTAGCGGGAGCGCGGCAGTTCTTC. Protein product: CASSSGLAGARQFF.

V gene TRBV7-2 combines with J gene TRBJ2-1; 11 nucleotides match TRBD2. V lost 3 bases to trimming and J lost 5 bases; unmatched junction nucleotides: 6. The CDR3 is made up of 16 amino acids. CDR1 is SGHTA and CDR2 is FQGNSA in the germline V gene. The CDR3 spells CASSFPTSGTNNEQFF. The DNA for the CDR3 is TGTGCCAGCAGCTTCCCGACTAGCGGGACGAACAATGAGCAGTTCTTC.

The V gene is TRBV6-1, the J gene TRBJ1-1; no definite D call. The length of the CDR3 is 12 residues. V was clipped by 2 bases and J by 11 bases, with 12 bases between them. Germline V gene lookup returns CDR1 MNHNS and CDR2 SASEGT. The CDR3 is CASSERGLWAFF. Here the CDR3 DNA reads TGTGCCAGCAGTGAAAGAGGACTCTGGGCTTTCTTT.

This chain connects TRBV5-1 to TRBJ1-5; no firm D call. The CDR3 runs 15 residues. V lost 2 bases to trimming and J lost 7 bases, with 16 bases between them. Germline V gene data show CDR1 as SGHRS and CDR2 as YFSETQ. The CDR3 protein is CASSLTTGREQPQHF. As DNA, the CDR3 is TGCGCCAGCAGCTTAACAACCGGGAGGGAGCAGCCCCAGCATTTT. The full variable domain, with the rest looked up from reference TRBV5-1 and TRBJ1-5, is KAGVTQTPRYLIKTRGQQVTLSCSPISGHRSVSWYQQTPGQGLQFLFEYFSETQRNKGNFPGRFSGRQFSNSRSEMNVSTLELGDSALYLCASSLTTGREQPQHFGDGTRLSIL.

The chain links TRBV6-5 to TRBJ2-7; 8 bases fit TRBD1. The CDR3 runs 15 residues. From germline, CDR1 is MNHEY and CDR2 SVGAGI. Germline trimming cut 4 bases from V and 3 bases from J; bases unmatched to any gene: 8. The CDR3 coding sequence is TGTGCCAGCAGTTCCCGGGACAGGTCTTACTACGAGCAGTACTTC. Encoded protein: CASSSRDRSYYEQYF.

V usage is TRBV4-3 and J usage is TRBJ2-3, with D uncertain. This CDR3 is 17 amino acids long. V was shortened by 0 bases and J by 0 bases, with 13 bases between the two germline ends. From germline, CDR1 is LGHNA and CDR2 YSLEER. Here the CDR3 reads CASSQDGTMASTDTQYF. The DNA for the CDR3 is TGCGCCAGCAGCCAAGATGGCACTATGGCTAGCACAGATACGCAGTATTTT.

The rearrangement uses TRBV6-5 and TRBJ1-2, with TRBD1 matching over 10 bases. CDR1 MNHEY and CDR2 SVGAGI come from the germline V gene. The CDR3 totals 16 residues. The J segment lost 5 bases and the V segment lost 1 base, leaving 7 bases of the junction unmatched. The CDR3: CASSYWDRGPVYGYTF. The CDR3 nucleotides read TGTGCCAGCAGTTACTGGGACAGGGGACCGGTTTATGGCTACACCTTC.

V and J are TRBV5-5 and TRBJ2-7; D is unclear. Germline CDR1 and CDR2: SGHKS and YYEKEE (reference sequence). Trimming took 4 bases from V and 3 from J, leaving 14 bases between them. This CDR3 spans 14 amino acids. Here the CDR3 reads CASSPAGRFYEQYF. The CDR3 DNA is TGTGCCAGCAGCCCTGCCGGCAGGTTCTACGAGCAGTACTTC.